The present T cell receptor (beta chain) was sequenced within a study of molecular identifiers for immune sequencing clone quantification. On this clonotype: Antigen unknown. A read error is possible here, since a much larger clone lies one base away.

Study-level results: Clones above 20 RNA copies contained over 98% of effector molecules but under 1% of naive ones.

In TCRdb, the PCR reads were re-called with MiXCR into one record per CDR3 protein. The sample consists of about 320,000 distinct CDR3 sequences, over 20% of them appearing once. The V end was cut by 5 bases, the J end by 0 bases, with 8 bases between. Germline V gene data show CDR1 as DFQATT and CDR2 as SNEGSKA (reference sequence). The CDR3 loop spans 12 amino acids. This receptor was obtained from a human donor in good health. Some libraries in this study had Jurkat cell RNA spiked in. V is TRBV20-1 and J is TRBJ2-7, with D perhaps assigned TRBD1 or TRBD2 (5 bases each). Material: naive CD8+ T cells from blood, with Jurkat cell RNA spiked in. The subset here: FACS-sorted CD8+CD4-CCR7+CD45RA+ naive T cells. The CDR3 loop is CSAAGTSYEQYF. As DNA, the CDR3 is TGCAGTGCTGCCGGGACCTCCTACGAGCAGTACTTC.